The 14 T cell receptor beta chains listed next were all sequenced from one sample in a study of identical twins. TCRdb ran MiXCR on the 5' RACE reads and lists one entry per CDR3 protein. Among about 810,000 distinct CDR3 sequences listed, 9% to 15% were seen once. The data were also submitted as part of a second study, on yellow fever vaccine responses in identical twins.

Sequencing was performed on PBMCs. The receptors here all came from a woman aged 18-35 years in good health.

The chain employs TRBV6-4 and TRBJ2-7, with a tentative D call TRBD2 (7 bases). Germline CDR1 MRHNA, CDR2 SNTAGT. V was cut by 2 bases and J by 4 bases, with 18 bases left in between. The CDR3 extends over 16 amino acids. CDR3 sequence: CASSDALGGGSYEQYF. The DNA for the CDR3 is TGTGCCAGCAGTGACGCACTGGGGGGCGGGAGTTACGAGCAGTACTTC.

The chain has TRBV5-1 and TRBJ2-5; D is possibly TRBD2 (7 bases). Trimming pared 2 bases from V and 5 bases from J, leaving 16 bases between. The germline CDR1 and CDR2 sequences are SGHRS and YFSETQ. The CDR3 extends over 15 amino acids. The CDR3 DNA reads TGCGCCAGCAGCTTATTCACGGGGGGCCGGGAGACCCAGTACTTC. Protein sequence: CASSLFTGGRETQYF.

The chain carries TRBV5-1 and TRBJ2-3, with D perhaps TRBD1 (6 bases). The V end was cut by 0 bases, the J end by 2 bases, with 10 bases between. CDR3 size: 15 residues. From germline, CDR1 is SGHRS and CDR2 YFSETQ. The CDR3 DNA follows: TGCGCCAGCAGCTTGGCGACAGGACCCACAGATACGCAGTATTTT. It is translated as CASSLATGPTDTQYF.

This clonotype occurred many times. V and J are TRBV12-3 or TRBV12-4 and TRBJ1-5; D ambiguous. CDR3 length equals 14 residues. Between the trimmed V and J ends, which lost 6 bases and 0 bases, there was a span of 9 bases. CDR3 protein: CASRGSASNQPQHF. The CDR3 DNA sequence: TGTGCCAGCAGGGGGTCGGCTAGCAATCAGCCCCAGCATTTT.

In this sample, this clonotype turned up a few times. The V gene is TRBV5-1, the J gene TRBJ2-1, with D possibly TRBD2 on 6 matching bases. The CDR3 has 16 residues. Germline V gene lookup returns CDR1 SGHRS and CDR2 YFSETQ. Between the trimmed V and J ends, which lost 4 bases and 2 bases, there was a span of 16 bases. The CDR3 DNA is TGCGCCAGCAGCAGTGGTGGGGGGAACACCTACAATGAGCAGTTCTTC. As protein: CASSSGGGNTYNEQFF.

The J gene is TRBJ2-3, the V gene TRBV5-1; D unresolved. This CDR3 region has 12 residues. Germline V gene lookup returns CDR1 SGHRS and CDR2 YFSETQ. V was cut by 6 bases and J by 3 bases, with 8 bases left in between. This chain's CDR3 is CASTDITDTQYF. CDR3 sequence (DNA): TGCGCCAGCACCGACATAACAGATACGCAGTATTTT. Based on the CDR3 plus reference TRBV5-1 and TRBJ2-3, the full variable domain is KAGVTQTPRYLIKTRGQQVTLSCSPISGHRSVSWYQQTPGQGLQFLFEYFSETQRNKGNFPGRFSGRQFSNSRSEMNVSTLELGDSALYLCASTDITDTQYFGPGTRLTVL.

This clonotype was counted only a few times. The chain employs TRBV7-8 and TRBJ2-7; D unresolved. The length of the CDR3 is 15 residues. Trimming removed 1 base at V and 4 bases at J, with 14 bases between. Germline assignment: CDR1 SGHVS and CDR2 FQNEAQ. The CDR3: CASSLGRGSVYEQYV. The CDR3 DNA sequence: TGTGCCAGCAGCTTAGGGCGCGGCAGCGTTTACGAGCAGTACGTC.

The chain couples TRBV20-1 to TRBJ1-1; D gene uncertain. This CDR3 has 11 residues. With 3 bases removed from V and 5 bases from J, the gap between germline ends came to 7 bases. The germline V gene has CDR1 DFQATT and CDR2 SNEGSKA (reference sequence). Here the CDR3 reads CSASKSTEAFF. The CDR3, as DNA: TGCAGTGCTAGCAAGAGTACTGAAGCTTTCTTT.

This clonotype has just a few counts. One junction end does not reproduce the germline sequence, and a read error may be involved. The rearrangement uses TRBV20-1 and TRBJ1-1, with 7 bases matching TRBD1. CDR3 length equals 14 residues. Germline V gene data show CDR1 as DFQATT and CDR2 as SNEGSKA (reference sequence). The CDR3 reads CSAKPGGGNTEAFF. DNA for the CDR3: TGCAGCGCTAAGCCAGGGGGTGGGAACACTGAAGCTTTCTTT.

The chain couples TRBV12-3 or TRBV12-4 to TRBJ2-3, with 7 nucleotides matching TRBD2. The trim removed 7 bases at V and 5 bases at J, leaving 12 bases unmatched. The CDR3 has 15 amino acids. DNA for the CDR3: TGTGCCAGCAATTACGCGGGAGTTCAGATAGATACGCAGTATTTT. This encodes CASNYAGVQIDTQYF.

This clonotype was picked up a small number of times. The J gene is TRBJ2-2, the V gene TRBV4-1; D is possibly TRBD1 (6 bases). The CDR3 covers 15 residues. The V gene lost 4 bases and the J gene lost 8 bases, with 17 bases spanning the gap. Germline V gene lookup returns CDR1 MGHRA and CDR2 YSYEKL. The CDR3 protein is CASSLGPGHSGELFF. DNA for the CDR3: TGCGCCAGCAGCCTAGGCCCGGGACATAGTGGGGAGCTGTTTTTT.

The table lists this clonotype with many counts. V and J are TRBV4-1 and TRBJ2-3; D not certain. The CDR3 has 18 residues. Germline-derived CDR1 and CDR2 are MGHRA and YSYEKL. V lost 4 bases, J lost 2 bases, and 22 bases lay in between. This CDR3 reads CASSRTFLVLRNTDTQYF. CDR3 coding DNA: TGCGCCAGCAGCCGGACCTTCCTGGTGCTCCGGAACACAGATACGCAGTATTTT.

The gene calls are TRBV29-1 and TRBJ1-1, with 8 nucleotides matching TRBD1. This CDR3 is built from 13 residues. Per germline, CDR1 SQVTM and CDR2 ANQGSEA. V dropped 7 bases and J dropped 1; count of bases not matched to a gene: 5. The CDR3 DNA reads as TGCAGCGCCTCGACAGGGGAGAACACTGAAGCTTTCTTT. Its translation: CSASTGENTEAFF. Together with reference TRBV29-1 and TRBJ1-1, the CDR3 gives the full variable domain: SAVISQKPSRDICQRGTSLTIQCQVDSQVTMMFWYRQQPGQSLTLIATANQGSEATYESGFVIDKFPISRPNLTFSTLTVSNMSPEDSSIYLCSASTGENTEAFFGQGTRLTVV.

This clonotype was counted between two and nine times. V gene TRBV2 combines with J gene TRBJ2-7; unclear D gene. This CDR3 is built from 14 residues. The germline CDR1 and CDR2 sequences are SNHLY and FYNNEI. Trimming pared 2 bases from V and 1 base from J, leaving 9 bases between. The CDR3 here is CASSEFWDSYEQYF. CDR3 DNA sequence: TGTGCCAGCAGTGAATTTTGGGATTCCTACGAGCAGTACTTC.